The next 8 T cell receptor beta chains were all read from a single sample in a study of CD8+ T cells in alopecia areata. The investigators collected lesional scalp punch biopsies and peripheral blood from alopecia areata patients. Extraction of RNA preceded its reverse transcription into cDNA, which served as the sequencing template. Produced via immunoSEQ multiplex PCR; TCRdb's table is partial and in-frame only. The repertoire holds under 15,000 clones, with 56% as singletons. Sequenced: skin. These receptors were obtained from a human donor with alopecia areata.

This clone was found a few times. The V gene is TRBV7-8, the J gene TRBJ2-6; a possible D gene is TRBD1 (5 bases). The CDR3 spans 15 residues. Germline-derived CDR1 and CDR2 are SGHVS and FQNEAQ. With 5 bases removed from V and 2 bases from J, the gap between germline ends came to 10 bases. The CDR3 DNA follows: TGTGCCAGCAGCCCTCGGACAACTGGGGCCAACGTCCTGACTTTC. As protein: CASSPRTTGANVLTF.

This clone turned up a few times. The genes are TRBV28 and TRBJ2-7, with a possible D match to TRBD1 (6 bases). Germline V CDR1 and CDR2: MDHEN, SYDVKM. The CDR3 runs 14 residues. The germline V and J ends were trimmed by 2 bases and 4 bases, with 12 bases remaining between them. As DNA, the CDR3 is TGTGCCAGCAGTTTAGTTCTAGGGGGTTACGAGCAGTACTTC. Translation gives CASSLVLGGYEQYF.

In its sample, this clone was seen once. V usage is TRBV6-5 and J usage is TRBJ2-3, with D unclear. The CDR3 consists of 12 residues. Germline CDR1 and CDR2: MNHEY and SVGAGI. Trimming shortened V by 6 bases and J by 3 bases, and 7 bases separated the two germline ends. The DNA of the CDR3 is TGTGCCAGCAGGGAGAGGACAGATACGCAGTATTTT. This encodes CASRERTDTQYF.

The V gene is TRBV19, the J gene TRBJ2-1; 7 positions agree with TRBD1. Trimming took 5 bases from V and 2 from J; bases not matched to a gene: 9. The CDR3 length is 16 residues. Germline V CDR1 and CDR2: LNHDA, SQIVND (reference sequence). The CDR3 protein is CASSLKQGSPYNEQFF. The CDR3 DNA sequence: TGTGCCAGTAGTCTCAAACAGGGGAGCCCCTACAATGAGCAGTTCTTC.

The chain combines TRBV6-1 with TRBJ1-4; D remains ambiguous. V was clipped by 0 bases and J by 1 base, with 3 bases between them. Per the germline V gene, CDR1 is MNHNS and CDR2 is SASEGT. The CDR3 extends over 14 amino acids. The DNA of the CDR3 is TGTGCCAGCAGTGAAGCAGGAACTAATGAAAAACTGTTTTTT. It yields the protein CASSEAGTNEKLFF.

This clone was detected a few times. CDR3 residues: CASRPQRAPYEQYF. In DNA, the CDR3 is TGTGCCAGCAGACCCCAGAGGGCCCCCTACGAGCAGTACTTC. V gene TRBV27 combines with J gene TRBJ2-7; weak D call: TRBD2 (5 bases). V lost 6 bases, J lost 2 bases, and 14 bases lay in between. The CDR3 is 14 residues long. Germline V gives CDR1 MNHEY, CDR2 SMNVEV (reference sequence).

CDR3 sequence (DNA): TGCAGCGTTGAAGGAGGCACTGAAGCTTTCTTT. This sequence encodes CSVEGGTEAFF. This sequence joins TRBV29-1 and TRBJ1-1; no definite D call. The V gene's germline CDR1 is SQVTM and CDR2 ANQGSEA. V shed 1 base and J shed 4 bases, with 4 bases lying between them. The CDR3 covers 11 residues.

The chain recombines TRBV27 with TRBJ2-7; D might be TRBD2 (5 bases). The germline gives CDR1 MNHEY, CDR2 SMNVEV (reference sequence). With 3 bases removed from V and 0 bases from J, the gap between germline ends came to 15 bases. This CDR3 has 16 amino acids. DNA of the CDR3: TGTGCCAGCAGTTTTGGTTCCCCTGGGAGCTCCTACGAGCAGTACTTC. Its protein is CASSFGSPGSSYEQYF.